The clone carrying this TCR beta chain was recorded at least ten times. Its antigen is still unknown. The TCR beta CDR3 regions underwent amplification using RNA transcripts as the source. During a first-round RT-PCR of the TCR CDR3, the HTBI primer set was used. From the multiplex PCR reads, TCRdb called clonotypes with MiXCR, one entry per CDR3 protein. The sample carries over 450,000 distinct CDR3 sequences, 14% recorded once. Germline V gene data show CDR1 as KGHSH and CDR2 as LQKENI. Trimming cost V 0 bases and J 5 bases, with 11 bases left between them. The length of the CDR3 is 15 residues. Newly diagnosed hyperthyroidism patients aged 18 to 65 years had disease lasting under 2 months. The record originates from a study of T cells in Graves' hyperthyroidism and ophthalmopathy. At the level of the study: Peripheral blood was collected at initial diagnosis, before any treatment. General study points: Among thyroid clonotypes expanded above 0.001, most also appeared in blood.

This TCR was sampled from a woman under 30 with Graves' hyperthyroidism. Input material: blood. The V call is TRBV18, the J call TRBJ2-1; maybe TRBD2 (6 bases). Here the CDR3 DNA reads TGTGCCAGCTCACCACCGGCTTTAGCGGACAATGAGCAGTTCTTC. Amino acids: CASSPPALADNEQFF.